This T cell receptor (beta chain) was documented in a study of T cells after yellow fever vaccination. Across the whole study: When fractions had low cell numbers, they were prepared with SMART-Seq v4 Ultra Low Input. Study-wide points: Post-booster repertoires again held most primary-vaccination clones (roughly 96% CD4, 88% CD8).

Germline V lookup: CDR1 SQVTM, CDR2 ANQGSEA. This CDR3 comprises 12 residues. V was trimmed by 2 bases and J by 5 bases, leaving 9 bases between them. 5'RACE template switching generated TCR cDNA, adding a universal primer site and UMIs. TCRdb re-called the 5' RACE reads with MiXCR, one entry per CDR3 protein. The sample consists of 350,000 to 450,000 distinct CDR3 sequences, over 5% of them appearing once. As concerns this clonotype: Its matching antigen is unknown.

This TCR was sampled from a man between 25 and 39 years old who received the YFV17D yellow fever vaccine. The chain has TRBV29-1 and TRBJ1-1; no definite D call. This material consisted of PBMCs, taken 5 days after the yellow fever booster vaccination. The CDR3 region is CSVELSGTEAFF. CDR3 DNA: TGCAGCGTTGAATTGTCAGGTACTGAAGCTTTCTTT.